This is a list of T cell receptor beta chains from one sample in a study of T cell responses to AZD1222 COVID-19 vaccine. Generated by immunoSEQ multiplex PCR, the TCRdb table keeps only in-frame clones and is missing some. The data show approximately 130,000 clones, about nine tenths seen once. Sequences were derived from peripheral blood, sampled on day 0 of AZD1222 vaccination. These receptors were collected from an adult in good health. Each CDR3 is given with its conserved first and last residue. The D gene is left open where the match is weak. For some rows the clone size is stated as once, few or many, or as a class when expanded; others skip it.

J gene: TRBJ2-7; D gene: TRBD2; clone size: .; V gene: TRBV10-3; CDR3 DNA: TGTGCCATCAGTGAGTCAACTAGCGGGTACGAGCAGTACTTC; CDR3 protein: CAISESTSGYEQYF
J gene: TRBJ1-5; D gene: TRBD1; clone size: .; V gene: TRBV19; CDR3 DNA: TGTGCCAGTAGTCCACAGGGGTATCAGCCCCAGCATTTT; CDR3 protein: CASSPQGYQPQHF
J gene: TRBJ2-2; D gene: .; clone size: .; V gene: TRBV6-5; CDR3 DNA: TGTGCCAGCGGGTGGGTCTCCGGGGAGCTGTTTTTT; CDR3 protein: CASGWVSGELFF
J gene: TRBJ2-3; D gene: TRBD2; clone size: .; V gene: TRBV9; CDR3 DNA: TGTGCCAGCAGTTATAGCGGGGCCTACACAGATACGCAGTATTTT; CDR3 protein: CASSYSGAYTDTQYF
J gene: TRBJ2-7; D gene: TRBD1; clone size: .; V gene: TRBV11-2; CDR3 DNA: TGTGCCAGCCGGGGACAGGGGTCCTCCGAGCAGTACTTC; CDR3 protein: CASRGQGSSEQYF
J gene: TRBJ2-7; D gene: TRBD1; clone size: .; V gene: TRBV28; CDR3 DNA: TGTGCCAGCAGTCTCCGGGACAGGGGGTACGAGCAGTACTTC; CDR3 protein: CASSLRDRGYEQYF
J gene: TRBJ1-4; D gene: .; clone size: once; V gene: TRBV28; CDR3 DNA: TGTGCCAGCAGGTCGGGACAAGGAAATGAAAAACTGTTTTTT; CDR3 protein: CASRSGQGNEKLFF
J gene: TRBJ1-2; D gene: .; clone size: .; V gene: TRBV13; CDR3 DNA: TGTGCCAGCAGCGTGGGACACCGGGATGGCTACACCTTC; CDR3 protein: CASSVGHRDGYTF
J gene: TRBJ2-2; D gene: TRBD2; clone size: .; V gene: TRBV11-3; CDR3 DNA: TGTGCCAGCAGCTCATCGGGACTAGCGGGAGGTTTCACCGGGGAGCTGTTTTTT; CDR3 protein: CASSSSGLAGGFTGELFF
J gene: TRBJ2-5; D gene: TRBD2; clone size: once; V gene: TRBV3-1/TRBV3-2; CDR3 DNA: TGTGTCGCAGGGACTAGCGGGATAAAGACCCAGTACTTC; CDR3 protein: CVAGTSGIKTQYF
J gene: TRBJ2-7; D gene: .; clone size: .; V gene: TRBV5-5; CDR3 DNA: TGTGCCAGCAGCTTGGCCCGGGTCGGCTACGAGCAGTACTTC; CDR3 protein: CASSLARVGYEQYF
J gene: TRBJ2-7; D gene: TRBD2; clone size: .; V gene: TRBV6-5; CDR3 DNA: TGTGCCAGCATCCAAGGGACTAGCAGGAGCGAGCAGTACTTC; CDR3 protein: CASIQGTSRSEQYF
J gene: TRBJ2-1; D gene: .; clone size: .; V gene: TRBV11-2; CDR3 DNA: TGTGCCAGCAGCGGGCAGCCCTCCTACAATGAGCAGTTCTTC; CDR3 protein: CASSGQPSYNEQFF
J gene: TRBJ2-1; D gene: TRBD1; clone size: .; V gene: TRBV28; CDR3 DNA: TGTGCCACTGGGAAAGCCGTGACAGGGGCAAATGAGCAGTTCTTC; CDR3 protein: CATGKAVTGANEQFF
J gene: TRBJ2-7; D gene: .; clone size: .; V gene: TRBV7-5; CDR3 DNA: TGTGCCAGAAAGATCGGGAGGGCCTCTTACGAGCAGTACTTC; CDR3 protein: CARKIGRASYEQYF
J gene: TRBJ1-1; D gene: .; clone size: .; V gene: TRBV28; CDR3 DNA: TGTGCCAGCAGTTTATTCCCAACGAACACTGAAGCTTTCTTT; CDR3 protein: CASSLFPTNTEAFF
J gene: TRBJ2-3; D gene: TRBD2; clone size: many; V gene: TRBV15; CDR3 DNA: TGTGCCACCAGCAGAGATCGAGCGGGAGAGCTCACAGATACGCAGTATTTT; CDR3 protein: CATSRDRAGELTDTQYF
J gene: TRBJ2-1; D gene: TRBD2; clone size: once; V gene: TRBV4-1; CDR3 DNA: TGCGCCAGCAGCCAGAGCGTCGGGAGGAGCTCCTACAATGAGCAGTTCTTC; CDR3 protein: CASSQSVGRSSYNEQFF
J gene: TRBJ1-5; D gene: .; clone size: .; V gene: TRBV28; CDR3 DNA: TGTGCGACCCATAGCAATCAGCCCCAGCATTTT; CDR3 protein: CATHSNQPQHF
J gene: TRBJ1-3; D gene: .; clone size: .; V gene: TRBV3-1/TRBV3-2; CDR3 DNA: TGTGCCAGCAGCTTTACAGGAGACTCTGGAAACACCATATATTTT; CDR3 protein: CASSFTGDSGNTIYF
J gene: TRBJ1-2; D gene: TRBD1; clone size: .; V gene: TRBV5-1; CDR3 DNA: TGCGCCAGCAGGCCAAACGAGGACAGGGAATACTATGGCTACACCTTC; CDR3 protein: CASRPNEDREYYGYTF
J gene: TRBJ2-3; D gene: .; clone size: .; V gene: TRBV3-1/TRBV3-2; CDR3 DNA: TGTGCCAGCAGCCAAGTGCTTTCAGGCACAGATACGCAGTATTTT; CDR3 protein: CASSQVLSGTDTQYF
J gene: TRBJ1-5; D gene: .; clone size: .; V gene: TRBV10-3; CDR3 DNA: TGTGCCATCAGTGAGACAGGGAGGGAGCAGCCCCAGCATTTT; CDR3 protein: CAISETGREQPQHF
J gene: TRBJ2-5; D gene: .; clone size: .; V gene: TRBV7-9; CDR3 DNA: TGTGCCAGCAGCCCCCGACAGGCGGTGAATCAAGAGACCCAGTACTTC; CDR3 protein: CASSPRQAVNQETQYF
J gene: TRBJ1-2; D gene: .; clone size: .; V gene: TRBV7-9; CDR3 DNA: TGTGCCAGCAGCTTCTATAGGGATGCTTACACCTTC; CDR3 protein: CASSFYRDAYTF
J gene: TRBJ1-4; D gene: TRBD1; clone size: .; V gene: TRBV3-1/TRBV3-2; CDR3 DNA: TGTGCCAGCAGCAACACCGGGACAGGGAATGAAAAACTGTTTTTT; CDR3 protein: CASSNTGTGNEKLFF
J gene: TRBJ1-2; D gene: .; clone size: .; V gene: TRBV4-1; CDR3 DNA: TGCGCCAGCAGCCAATTTGGGCAGGCAACTAACTATGGCTACACCTTC; CDR3 protein: CASSQFGQATNYGYTF
J gene: TRBJ2-3; D gene: TRBD2; clone size: .; V gene: TRBV29-1; CDR3 DNA: TGCAGCGTTGGAGTAGCGGGAGTCGTAGATACGCAGTATTTT; CDR3 protein: CSVGVAGVVDTQYF
J gene: TRBJ2-7; D gene: TRBD2; clone size: .; V gene: TRBV29-1; CDR3 DNA: TGCAGCGTCCGATCGGGACTAGCGAGCGAGCAGTACTTC; CDR3 protein: CSVRSGLASEQYF
J gene: TRBJ1-1; D gene: .; clone size: .; V gene: TRBV28; CDR3 DNA: TGTGCCAGCAGTTTTAATCCGACGAACACTGAAGCTTTCTTT; CDR3 protein: CASSFNPTNTEAFF
J gene: TRBJ1-1; D gene: .; clone size: .; V gene: TRBV19; CDR3 DNA: TGTGCCAGTACCTATGGGCCGAACACTGAAGCTTTCTTT; CDR3 protein: CASTYGPNTEAFF
J gene: TRBJ2-2; D gene: .; clone size: .; V gene: TRBV5-1; CDR3 DNA: TGCGCCAGCAGCCGCCATGGACAGGGGACTAGCACCAACACCGGGGAGCTGTTTTTT; CDR3 protein: CASSRHGQGTSTNTGELFF
J gene: TRBJ1-4; D gene: .; clone size: .; V gene: TRBV5-1; CDR3 DNA: TGCGCCAGCAGCTTGGTCACAGGACGTTATAATGAAAAACTGTTTTTT; CDR3 protein: CASSLVTGRYNEKLFF
J gene: TRBJ2-7; D gene: TRBD2; clone size: .; V gene: TRBV28; CDR3 DNA: TGTGCCAGCAATCGGGGGGACTCCTACGAGCAGTACTTC; CDR3 protein: CASNRGDSYEQYF
J gene: TRBJ1-6; D gene: TRBD1; clone size: .; V gene: TRBV5-6; CDR3 DNA: TGTGCCAGCAGCCGGACAGGGAGTTCACCCCTCCACTTT; CDR3 protein: CASSRTGSSPLHF
J gene: TRBJ1-5; D gene: .; clone size: .; V gene: TRBV28; CDR3 DNA: TGTGCCAGCCGCCGCAGCCACAATCAGCCCCAGCATTTT; CDR3 protein: CASRRSHNQPQHF
J gene: TRBJ2-3; D gene: TRBD2; clone size: .; V gene: TRBV5-1; CDR3 DNA: TGCGCCAGCAGCTTTGGGCTAGCGGGAGCCGCAGATACGCAGTATTTT; CDR3 protein: CASSFGLAGAADTQYF